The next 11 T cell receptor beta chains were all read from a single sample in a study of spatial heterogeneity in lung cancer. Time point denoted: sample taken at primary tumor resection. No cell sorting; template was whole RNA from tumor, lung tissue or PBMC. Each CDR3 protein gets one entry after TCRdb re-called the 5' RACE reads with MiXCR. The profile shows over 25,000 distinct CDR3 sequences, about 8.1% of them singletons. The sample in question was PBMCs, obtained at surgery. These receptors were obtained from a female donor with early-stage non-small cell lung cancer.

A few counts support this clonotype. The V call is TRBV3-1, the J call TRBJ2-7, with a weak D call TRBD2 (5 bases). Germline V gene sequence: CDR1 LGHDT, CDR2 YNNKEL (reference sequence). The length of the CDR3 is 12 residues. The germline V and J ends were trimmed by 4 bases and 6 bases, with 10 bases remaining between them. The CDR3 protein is CASSLSAGEQYF. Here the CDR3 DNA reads TGTGCCAGCAGCCTATCCGCGGGCGAGCAGTACTTC.

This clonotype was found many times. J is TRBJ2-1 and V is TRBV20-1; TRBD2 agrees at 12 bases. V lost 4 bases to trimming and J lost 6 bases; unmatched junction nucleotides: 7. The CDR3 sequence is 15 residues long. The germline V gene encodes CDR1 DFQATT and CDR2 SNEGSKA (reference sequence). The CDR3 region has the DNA TGCAGTGCTATCTACGGGACTAGCGGGCGCAATGAGCAGTTCTTC. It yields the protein CSAIYGTSGRNEQFF.

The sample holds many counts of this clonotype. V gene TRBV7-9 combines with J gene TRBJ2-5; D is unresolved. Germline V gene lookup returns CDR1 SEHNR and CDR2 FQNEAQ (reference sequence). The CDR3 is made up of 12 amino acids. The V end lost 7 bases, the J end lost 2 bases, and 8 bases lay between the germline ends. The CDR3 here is CASTTVQETQYF. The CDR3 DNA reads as TGTGCCAGCACAACAGTACAAGAGACCCAGTACTTC.

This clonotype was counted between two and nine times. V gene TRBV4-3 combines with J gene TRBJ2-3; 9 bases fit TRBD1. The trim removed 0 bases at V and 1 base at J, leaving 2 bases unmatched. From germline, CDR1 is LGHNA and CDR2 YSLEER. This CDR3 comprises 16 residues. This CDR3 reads CASSQERQGGTDTQYF. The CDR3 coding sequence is TGCGCCAGCAGCCAAGAGAGACAGGGGGGCACAGATACGCAGTATTTT.

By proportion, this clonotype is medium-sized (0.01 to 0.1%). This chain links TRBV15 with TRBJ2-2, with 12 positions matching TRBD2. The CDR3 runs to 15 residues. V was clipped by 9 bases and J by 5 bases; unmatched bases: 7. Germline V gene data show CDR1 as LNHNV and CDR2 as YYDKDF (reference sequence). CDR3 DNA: TGTGCCACAGCAGGACTAGCGGGACTAACCGGGGAGCTGTTTTTT. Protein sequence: CATAGLAGLTGELFF.

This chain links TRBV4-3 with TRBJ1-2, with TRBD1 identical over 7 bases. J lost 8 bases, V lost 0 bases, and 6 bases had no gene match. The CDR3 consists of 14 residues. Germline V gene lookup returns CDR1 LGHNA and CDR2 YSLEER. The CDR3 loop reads CASSQEAGGGGYTF. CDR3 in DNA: TGCGCCAGCAGCCAAGAGGCAGGGGGTGGAGGCTACACCTTC.

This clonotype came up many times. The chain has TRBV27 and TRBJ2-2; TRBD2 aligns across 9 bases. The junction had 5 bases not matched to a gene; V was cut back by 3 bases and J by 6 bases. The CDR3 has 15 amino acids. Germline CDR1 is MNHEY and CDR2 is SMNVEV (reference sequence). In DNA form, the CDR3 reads TGTGCCAGCAGTTTTCTAGCGGGAAGGCCCGGGGAGCTGTTTTTT. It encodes CASSFLAGRPGELFF.

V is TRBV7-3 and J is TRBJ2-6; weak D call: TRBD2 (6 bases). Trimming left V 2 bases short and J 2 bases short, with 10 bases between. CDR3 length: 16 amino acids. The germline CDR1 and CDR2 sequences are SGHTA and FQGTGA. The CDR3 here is CASSLQGGAGANVLTF. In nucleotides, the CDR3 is TGTGCCAGCAGCTTACAGGGAGGTGCTGGGGCCAACGTCCTGACTTTC.

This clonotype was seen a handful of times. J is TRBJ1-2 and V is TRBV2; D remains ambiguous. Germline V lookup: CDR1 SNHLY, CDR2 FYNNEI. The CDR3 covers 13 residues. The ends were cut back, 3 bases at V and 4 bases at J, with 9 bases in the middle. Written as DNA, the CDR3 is TGTGCCAGCAGTGAGAGCTTGGTCTATGGCTACACCTTC. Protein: CASSESLVYGYTF.

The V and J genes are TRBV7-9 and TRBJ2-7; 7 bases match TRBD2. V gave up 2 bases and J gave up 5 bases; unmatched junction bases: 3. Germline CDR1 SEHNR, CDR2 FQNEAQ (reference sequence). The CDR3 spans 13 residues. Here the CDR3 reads CASSLREADEQYF. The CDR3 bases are TGTGCCAGCAGCTTACGGGAGGCCGACGAGCAGTACTTC.

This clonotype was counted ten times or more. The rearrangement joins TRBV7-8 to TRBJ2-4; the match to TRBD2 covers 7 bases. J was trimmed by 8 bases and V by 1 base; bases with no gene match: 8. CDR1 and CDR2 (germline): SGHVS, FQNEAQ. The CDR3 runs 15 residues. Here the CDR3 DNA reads TGTGCCAGCAGCTTAGATGGGACTAAATGGGACATTCAGTACTTC. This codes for CASSLDGTKWDIQYF. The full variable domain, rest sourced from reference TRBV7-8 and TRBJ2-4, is GAGVSQSPRYKVAKRGQDVALRCDPISGHVSLFWYQQALGQGPEFLTYFQNEAQLDKSGLPSDRFFAERPEGSVSTLKIQRTQQEDSAVYLCASSLDGTKWDIQYFGAGTRLSVL.